Listed below are T cell receptor beta chains from one sample, sequenced in a study of blood T cell repertoires in COVID-19. Some clones are missing from TCRdb's copy, which holds only in-frame ones; the method was immunoSEQ multiplex PCR. The sample includes some 190,000 clones, almost 90% of them seen just once. Source material: peripheral blood. These receptors were collected from a man aged 18-30 years with active or convalescent COVID-19. CDR3s include the opening cysteine and the closing phenylalanine or tryptophan. A D gene is named only where the DNA matches it firmly.

V gene	J gene	D gene	CDR3 protein
TRBV6-1	TRBJ2-5	.	CASSEMTAQETQYF
TRBV7-2	TRBJ2-5	TRBD1	CASSWDRGETQYF
TRBV6-5	TRBJ2-2	.	CASSYSGINTGELFF
TRBV19	TRBJ1-4	.	CASSIVGAEKLFF
TRBV30	TRBJ2-1	TRBD2	CAWSVPSGRSIDNEQFF
TRBV6-6	TRBJ2-1	.	CATSPLQRSNNEQFF
TRBV4-3	TRBJ2-1	.	CASSQDFGSPYNEQFF
TRBV5-1	TRBJ2-1	TRBD1	CASSSGTGVYNEQFF
TRBV27	TRBJ2-1	TRBD2	CASSERDTYNEQFF
TRBV5-1	TRBJ1-2	.	CASSLVFGEDPPGYTF
TRBV12-3/TRBV12-4	TRBJ1-1	.	CASSSPQGKAFF
TRBV12-3/TRBV12-4	TRBJ1-1	TRBD1	CASSYQGVTAFF
TRBV3-1/TRBV3-2	TRBJ1-3	TRBD1	CASSSRGRSGNTIYF
TRBV7-9	TRBJ2-1	.	CASSLPVVENEQFF
TRBV6-6	TRBJ1-4	.	CASSYSLMEKLFF
TRBV12-3/TRBV12-4	TRBJ1-4	.	CASSFVVNEKLFF
TRBV30	TRBJ1-3	TRBD1	CAWRGTGANTIYF
TRBV30	TRBJ2-7	TRBD1	CAWSVPDRVGEQYF
TRBV7-2	TRBJ1-2	TRBD1	CASSTSGTGTYGYTF
TRBV5-8	TRBJ1-6	.	CASSLYRENSPLHF
TRBV28	TRBJ1-3	.	CASSSRGEGAGNTIYF
TRBV13	TRBJ2-3	TRBD2	CASSTSGESTDTQYF
TRBV7-2	TRBJ1-3	TRBD1	CASSPDRGVTGNTIYF
TRBV3-1/TRBV3-2	TRBJ1-1	.	CASSQVKAASEAFF
TRBV29-1	TRBJ1-1	TRBD1	CSGTETGGNTEAFF